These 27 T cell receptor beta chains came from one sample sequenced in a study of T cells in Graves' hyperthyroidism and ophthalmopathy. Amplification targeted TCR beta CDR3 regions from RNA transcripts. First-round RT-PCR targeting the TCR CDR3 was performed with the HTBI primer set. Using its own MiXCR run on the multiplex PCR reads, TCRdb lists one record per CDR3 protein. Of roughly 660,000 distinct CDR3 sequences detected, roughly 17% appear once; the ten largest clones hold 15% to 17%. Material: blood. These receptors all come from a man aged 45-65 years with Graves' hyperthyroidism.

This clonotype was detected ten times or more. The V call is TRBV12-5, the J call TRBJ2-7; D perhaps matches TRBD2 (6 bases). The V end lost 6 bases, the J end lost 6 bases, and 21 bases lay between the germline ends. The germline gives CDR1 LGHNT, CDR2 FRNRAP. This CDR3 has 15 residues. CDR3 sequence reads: CASGTGLAKKFEQYF. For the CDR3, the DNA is TGTGCTAGTGGAACCGGGCTAGCGAAGAAATTCGAGCAGTACTTC.

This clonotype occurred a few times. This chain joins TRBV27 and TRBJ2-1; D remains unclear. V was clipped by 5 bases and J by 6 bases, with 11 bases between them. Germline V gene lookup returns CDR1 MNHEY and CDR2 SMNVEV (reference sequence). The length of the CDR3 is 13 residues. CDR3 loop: CASSIRMGNEQFF. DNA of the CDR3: TGTGCCAGCAGTATCAGAATGGGCAATGAGCAGTTCTTC.

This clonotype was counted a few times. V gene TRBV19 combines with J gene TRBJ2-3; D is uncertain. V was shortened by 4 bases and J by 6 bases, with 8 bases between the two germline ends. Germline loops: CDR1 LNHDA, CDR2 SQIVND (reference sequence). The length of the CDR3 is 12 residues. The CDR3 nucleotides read TGTGCCAGTAGTACCCCCGCCGATACGCAGTATTTT. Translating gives CASSTPADTQYF.

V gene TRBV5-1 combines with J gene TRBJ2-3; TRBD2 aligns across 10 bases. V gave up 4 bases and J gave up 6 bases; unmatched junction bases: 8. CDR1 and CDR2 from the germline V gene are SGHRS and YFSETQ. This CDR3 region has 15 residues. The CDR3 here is CASSNLLAGVDTQYF. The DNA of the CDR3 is TGCGCCAGCAGCAATCTCCTAGCGGGAGTGGATACGCAGTATTTT. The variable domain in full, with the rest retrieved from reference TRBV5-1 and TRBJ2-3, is KAGVTQTPRYLIKTRGQQVTLSCSPISGHRSVSWYQQTPGQGLQFLFEYFSETQRNKGNFPGRFSGRQFSNSRSEMNVSTLELGDSALYLCASSNLLAGVDTQYFGPGTRLTVL.

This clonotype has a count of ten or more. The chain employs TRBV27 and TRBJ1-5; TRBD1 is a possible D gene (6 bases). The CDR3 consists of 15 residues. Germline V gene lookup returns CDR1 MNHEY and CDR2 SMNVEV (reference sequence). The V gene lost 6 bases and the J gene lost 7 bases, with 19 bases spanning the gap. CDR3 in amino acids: CASRKTGMDDQPQHF. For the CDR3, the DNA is TGTGCCAGCAGGAAGACAGGTATGGACGACCAGCCCCAGCATTTT.

DNA of the CDR3: TGTGCCAGTCGTGGAGCGGGAGTACCCAATGAGCAGTTCTTC. Residues: CASRGAGVPNEQFF. The gene calls are TRBV7-9 and TRBJ2-1; TRBD2 matches 8 bases. Germline assignment: CDR1 SEHNR and CDR2 FQNEAQ (reference sequence). The CDR3 contains 14 residues. J was trimmed by 6 bases and V by 9 bases; bases with no gene match: 10.

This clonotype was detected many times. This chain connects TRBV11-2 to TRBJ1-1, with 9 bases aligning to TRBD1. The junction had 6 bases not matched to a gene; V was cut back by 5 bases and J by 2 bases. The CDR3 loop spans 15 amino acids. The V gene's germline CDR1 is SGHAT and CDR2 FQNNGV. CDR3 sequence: CASSLLDRGNTEAFF. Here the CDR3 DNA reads TGTGCCAGCAGCCTACTGGACAGGGGCAACACTGAAGCTTTCTTT.

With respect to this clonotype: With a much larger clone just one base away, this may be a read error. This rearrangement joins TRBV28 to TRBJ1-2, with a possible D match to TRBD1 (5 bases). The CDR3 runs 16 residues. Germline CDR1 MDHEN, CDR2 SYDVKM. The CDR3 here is CASSSDQGTQFYGYAF. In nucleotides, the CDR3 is TGTGCCAGCAGTTCGGACCAGGGAACCCAATTCTATGGCTACGCCTTC.

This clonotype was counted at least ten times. This chain's CDR3 is CASSSSGRGAEQYF. CDR3 nucleotides: TGTGCCAGCAGCTCCAGCGGGAGGGGGGCCGAGCAGTACTTC. V and J are TRBV13 and TRBJ2-7; 10 positions agree with TRBD2. V dropped 4 bases and J dropped 6; count of bases not matched to a gene: 6. Looked up from germline, CDR1 is PRHDT and CDR2 is FYEKMQ (reference sequence). The CDR3 is made up of 14 amino acids.

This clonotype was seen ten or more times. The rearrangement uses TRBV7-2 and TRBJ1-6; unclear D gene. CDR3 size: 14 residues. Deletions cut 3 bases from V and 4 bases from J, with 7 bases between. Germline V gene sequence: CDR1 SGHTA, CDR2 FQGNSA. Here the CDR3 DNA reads TGTGCCAGCAGCTTTAAGGTTTATAATTCACCCCTCCACTTT. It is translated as CASSFKVYNSPLHF.

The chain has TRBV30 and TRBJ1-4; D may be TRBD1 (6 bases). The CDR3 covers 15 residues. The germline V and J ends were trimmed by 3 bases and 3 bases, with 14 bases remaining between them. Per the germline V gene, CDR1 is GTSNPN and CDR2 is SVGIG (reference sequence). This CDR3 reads CAWRPRQASNEKLFF. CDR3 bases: TGTGCCTGGAGGCCTCGACAGGCGTCTAATGAAAAACTGTTTTTT.

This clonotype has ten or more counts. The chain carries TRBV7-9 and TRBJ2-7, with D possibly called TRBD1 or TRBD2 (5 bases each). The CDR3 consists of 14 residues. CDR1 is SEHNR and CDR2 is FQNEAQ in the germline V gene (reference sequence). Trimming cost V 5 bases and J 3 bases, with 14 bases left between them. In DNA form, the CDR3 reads TGTGCCAGCAGCGCCCGGGACCATCTCTACGAGCAGTACTTC. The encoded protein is CASSARDHLYEQYF.

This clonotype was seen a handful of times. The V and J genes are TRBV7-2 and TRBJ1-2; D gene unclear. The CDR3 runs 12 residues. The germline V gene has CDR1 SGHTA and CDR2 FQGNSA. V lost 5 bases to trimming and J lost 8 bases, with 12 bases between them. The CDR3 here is CASSPHRAGYTF. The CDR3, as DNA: TGTGCCAGCAGCCCACACCGAGCGGGCTACACCTTC.

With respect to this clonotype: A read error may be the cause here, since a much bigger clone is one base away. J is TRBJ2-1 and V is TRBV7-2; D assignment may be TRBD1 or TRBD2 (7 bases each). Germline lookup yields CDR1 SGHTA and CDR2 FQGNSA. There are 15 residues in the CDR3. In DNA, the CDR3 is TGTGCCAGCAGACAGACGGGGGGACAGAACAATGAGCAGTTATTC. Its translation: CASRQTGGQNNEQLF.

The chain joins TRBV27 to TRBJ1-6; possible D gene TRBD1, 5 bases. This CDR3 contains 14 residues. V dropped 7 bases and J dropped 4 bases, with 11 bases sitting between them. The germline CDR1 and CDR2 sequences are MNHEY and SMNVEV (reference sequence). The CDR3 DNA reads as TGTGCCAGCACTACAGGTTTATATAATTCACCCCTCCACTTT. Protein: CASTTGLYNSPLHF.

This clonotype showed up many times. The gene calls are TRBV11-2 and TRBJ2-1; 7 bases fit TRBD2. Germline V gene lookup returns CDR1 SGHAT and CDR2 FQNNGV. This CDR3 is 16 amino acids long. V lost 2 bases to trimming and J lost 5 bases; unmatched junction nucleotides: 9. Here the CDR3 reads CASSLRRGLGHNEQFF. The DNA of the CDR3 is TGTGCCAGCAGCTTAAGACGCGGACTAGGCCACAATGAGCAGTTCTTC.

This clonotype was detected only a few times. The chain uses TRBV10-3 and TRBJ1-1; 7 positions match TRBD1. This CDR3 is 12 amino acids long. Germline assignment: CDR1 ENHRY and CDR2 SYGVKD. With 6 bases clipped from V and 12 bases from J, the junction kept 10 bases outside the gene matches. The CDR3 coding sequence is TGTGCCATCAGCGCGGGACAGCCGTCCCCTTTCTTT. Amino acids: CAISAGQPSPFF.

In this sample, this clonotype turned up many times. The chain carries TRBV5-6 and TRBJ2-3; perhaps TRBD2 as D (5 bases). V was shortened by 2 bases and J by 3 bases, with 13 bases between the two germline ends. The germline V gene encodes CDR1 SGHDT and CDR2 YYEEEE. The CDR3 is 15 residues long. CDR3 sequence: CASSLRGLLTDTQYF. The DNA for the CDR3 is TGTGCCAGCAGCTTACGGGGTTTGTTAACAGATACGCAGTATTTT.

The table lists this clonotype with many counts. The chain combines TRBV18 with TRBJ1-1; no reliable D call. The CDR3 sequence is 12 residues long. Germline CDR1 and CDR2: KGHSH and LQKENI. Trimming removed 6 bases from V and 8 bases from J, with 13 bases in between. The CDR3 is CASSPDGPEAFF. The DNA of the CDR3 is TGTGCCAGCTCCCCGGACGGACCCGAAGCTTTCTTT.

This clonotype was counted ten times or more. CDR3 in DNA: TGTGCCAGCAGCTTGGGGGCGTCCGGGGAGCTGTTTTTT. Its translation: CASSLGASGELFF. The V gene is TRBV5-6, the J gene TRBJ2-2, with D unresolved. Germline CDR1 and CDR2: SGHDT and YYEEEE. The CDR3 spans 13 residues. The V end was cut by 0 bases, the J end by 6 bases, with 6 bases between.

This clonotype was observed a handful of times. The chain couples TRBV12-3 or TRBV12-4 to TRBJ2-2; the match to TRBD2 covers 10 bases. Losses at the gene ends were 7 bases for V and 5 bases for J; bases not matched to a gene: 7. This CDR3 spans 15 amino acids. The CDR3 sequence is CASTVSGRTTGELFF. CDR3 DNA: TGTGCCAGCACCGTTAGCGGGAGGACGACCGGGGAGCTGTTTTTT.

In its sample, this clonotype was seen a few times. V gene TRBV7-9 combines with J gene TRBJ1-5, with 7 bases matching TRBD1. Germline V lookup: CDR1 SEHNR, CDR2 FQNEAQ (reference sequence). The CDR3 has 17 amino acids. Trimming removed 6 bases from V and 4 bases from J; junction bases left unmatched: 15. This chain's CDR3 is CASRPFAPGTVNQPQHF. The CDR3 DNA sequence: TGTGCCAGCAGGCCCTTCGCACCCGGGACAGTAAATCAGCCCCAGCATTTT.

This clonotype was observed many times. CDR3 coding DNA: TGTGCCAGCAGGACCAGTTTATTACGGTCGAACACCGGGGAGCTGTTTTTT. It is translated as CASRTSLLRSNTGELFF. The chain uses TRBV28 and TRBJ2-2; no clear D. Trimming pared 6 bases from V and 0 bases from J, leaving 17 bases between. This CDR3 is 17 amino acids long. Germline CDR1 and CDR2: MDHEN and SYDVKM. The variable domain in full, completed from reference TRBV28 and TRBJ2-2, reads DVKVTQSSRYLVKRTGEKVFLECVQDMDHENMFWYRQDPGLGLRLIYFSYDVKMKEKGDIPEGYSVSREKKERFSLILESASTNQTSMYLCASRTSLLRSNTGELFFGEGSRLTVL.

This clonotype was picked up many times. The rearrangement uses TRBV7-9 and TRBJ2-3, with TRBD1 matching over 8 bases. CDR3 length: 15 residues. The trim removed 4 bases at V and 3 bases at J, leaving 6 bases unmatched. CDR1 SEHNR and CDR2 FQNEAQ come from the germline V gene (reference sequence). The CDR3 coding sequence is TGTGCCAGCAGCTACCGAACAGGGGGTACAGATACGCAGTATTTT. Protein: CASSYRTGGTDTQYF.

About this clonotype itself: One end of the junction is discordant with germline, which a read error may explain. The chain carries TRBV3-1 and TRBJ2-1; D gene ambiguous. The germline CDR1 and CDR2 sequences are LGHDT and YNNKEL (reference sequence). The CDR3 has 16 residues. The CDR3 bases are TGTGCCAGCAGTCAAGATCACTCCACCCCCTACAATGAGCAGTTCTTC. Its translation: CASSQDHSTPYNEQFF.

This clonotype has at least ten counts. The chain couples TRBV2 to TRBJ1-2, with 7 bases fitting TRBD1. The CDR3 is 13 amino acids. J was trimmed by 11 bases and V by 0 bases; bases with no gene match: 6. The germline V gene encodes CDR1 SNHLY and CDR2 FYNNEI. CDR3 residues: CASSEAGDRVYTF. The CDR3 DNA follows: TGTGCCAGCAGTGAAGCGGGGGACAGAGTTTACACCTTC.

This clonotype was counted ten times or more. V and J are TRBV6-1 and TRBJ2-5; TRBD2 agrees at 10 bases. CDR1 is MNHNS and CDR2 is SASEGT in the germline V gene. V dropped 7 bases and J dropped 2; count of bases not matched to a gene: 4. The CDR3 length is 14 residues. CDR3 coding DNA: TGTGCCAGCACCCGGACTAGCGGTCAAGAGACCCAGTACTTC. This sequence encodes CASTRTSGQETQYF.